This is a list of T cell receptor beta chains from one sample in a study of cytomegalovirus exposure and HLA in healthy donors. TCRdb's copy holds only in-frame clones and misses some; the assay was immunoSEQ multiplex PCR. The table shows 250,000 to 350,000 clones, with roughly 85% occurring only once. The specimen sequenced was PBMCs. The receptors derive from a man in his forties in good health and CMV-seropositive. The CDR3 runs from the conserved cysteine through the conserved F or W. Fields, in order: V gene, J gene, D gene, clone size, CDR3 DNA, CDR3 protein. D genes are given only for firm matches. Part of the rows lack a size; the others show once, few, many or a class for expanded clones.

V gene: TRBV27
J gene: TRBJ2-2
D gene: .
clone size: .
CDR3 DNA: TGTGCCAGCCTGCGAGGGACTTATAACACCGGGGAGCTGTTTTTT
CDR3 protein: CASLRGTYNTGELFF

V gene: TRBV7-2
J gene: TRBJ2-7
D gene: TRBD1
clone size: .
CDR3 DNA: TGTGCCAGCAGCTCCATGACAGGGGGTTACTACGAGCAGTACTTC
CDR3 protein: CASSSMTGGYYEQYF

V gene: TRBV5-1
J gene: TRBJ2-1
D gene: TRBD2
clone size: .
CDR3 DNA: TGCGCCAGCAGCTTGGCCCCAGCGGGGTACAATGAGCAGTTCTTC
CDR3 protein: CASSLAPAGYNEQFF

V gene: TRBV19
J gene: TRBJ2-1
D gene: TRBD2
clone size: .
CDR3 DNA: TGTGCCAGTAGTATCCTGACGAGCGGGAGCAATGAGCAGTTCTTC
CDR3 protein: CASSILTSGSNEQFF

V gene: TRBV9
J gene: TRBJ1-2
D gene: TRBD1
clone size: .
CDR3 DNA: TGTGCCAGCAGCGGTGGTGACAGGGGAGACTATGGCTACACCTTC
CDR3 protein: CASSGGDRGDYGYTF

V gene: TRBV5-5
J gene: TRBJ1-4
D gene: .
clone size: .
CDR3 DNA: TGTGCCAGCAGCTTGTTGGGGGGGGCAACTAATGAAAAACTGTTTTTT
CDR3 protein: CASSLLGGATNEKLFF

V gene: TRBV28
J gene: TRBJ1-1
D gene: .
clone size: few
CDR3 DNA: TGTGCCAGCAGTCCATGGACAGCCATGAACACTGAAGCTTTCTTT
CDR3 protein: CASSPWTAMNTEAFF

V gene: TRBV4-1
J gene: TRBJ1-3
D gene: .
clone size: .
CDR3 DNA: TGCGCCAGCAGCCAAGTAGGGAGAAAAAGGACTGGAAACACCATATATTTT
CDR3 protein: CASSQVGRKRTGNTIYF

V gene: TRBV4-1
J gene: TRBJ2-1
D gene: TRBD2
clone size: .
CDR3 DNA: TGCGCCAGCAGCCAGGGACTAGCGGACTACAATGAGCAGTTCTTC
CDR3 protein: CASSQGLADYNEQFF

V gene: TRBV5-1
J gene: TRBJ2-5
D gene: TRBD1
clone size: .
CDR3 DNA: TGCGCCAGCAGCGGGACAGGGGGTCAAGAGACCCAGTACTTC
CDR3 protein: CASSGTGGQETQYF

V gene: TRBV6-5
J gene: TRBJ2-7
D gene: .
clone size: once
CDR3 DNA: TGTGCCAGCAGGTACGCGTTATCCTACGAGCAGTACTTC
CDR3 protein: CASRYALSYEQYF

V gene: TRBV28
J gene: TRBJ2-7
D gene: .
clone size: .
CDR3 DNA: TGTGCCAGCAGTTCAGGACAGTTACTAGCCTACGAGCAGTACTTC
CDR3 protein: CASSSGQLLAYEQYF

V gene: TRBV28
J gene: TRBJ2-3
D gene: TRBD1
clone size: .
CDR3 DNA: TGTGCCAGCAGTCCTCGCGGGACAGGGACAGATACGCAGTATTTT
CDR3 protein: CASSPRGTGTDTQYF

V gene: TRBV5-1
J gene: TRBJ2-2
D gene: .
clone size: .
CDR3 DNA: TGCGCCAGCAGCTGGGGACTTCGCGGGACCACCGGGGAGCTGTTTTTT
CDR3 protein: CASSWGLRGTTGELFF

V gene: TRBV27
J gene: TRBJ2-7
D gene: .
clone size: .
CDR3 DNA: TGTGCCAGCCGCTTGGAGCCCAGCGACGAGCAGTACTTC
CDR3 protein: CASRLEPSDEQYF